The text below deals with one T cell receptor (beta chain). Its antigen remains unidentified. The germline V and J ends were trimmed by 8 bases and 5 bases, with 13 bases remaining between them. CDR3 length: 13 residues. CDR1 and CDR2 (germline): LNHDA, SQIVND (reference sequence). The data originate from a study of cytomegalovirus exposure and HLA in healthy donors. PCR involved 60 Vbeta and 13 Jbeta primers. Here immunoSEQ multiplex PCR was the method, and the copy in TCRdb shows in-frame clones only, minus some. The sample has 60,000 or so clones, roughly 87% seen once. Study-level findings and limits: In a later analysis, common viral pathogens appeared linked to several of the most significant clusters. TCR beta chains associated with HLA were, in a later analysis, more clonally expanded than equally common others.

The sample taken for sequencing was PBMCs. The TCR originated in a female donor in good health and CMV-seronegative. The rearrangement joins TRBV19 to TRBJ1-5, with a tentative D call TRBD1 (5 bases). CDR3 protein: CASREGPYQPQHF. CDR3 sequence (DNA): TGTGCCAGTCGGGAGGGACCGTATCAGCCCCAGCATTTT. The variable domain in full, with the rest retrieved from reference TRBV19 and TRBJ1-5, is DGGITQSPKYLFRKEGQNVTLSCEQNLNHDAMYWYRQDPGQGLRLIYYSQIVNDFQKGDIAEGYSVSREKKESFPLTVTSAQKNPTAFYLCASREGPYQPQHFGDGTRLSIL.